Presented here are 23 T cell receptor beta chains from one specimen sequenced in a study of cytomegalovirus exposure and HLA in healthy donors. Amplification used 60 Vbeta primers and 13 Jbeta primers. This table comes from immunoSEQ multiplex PCR, and its TCRdb copy is limited to in-frame clones, with some not included. There are roughly 130,000 clones in the sample; approximately 61% occur only once, and 1.5% to 2% lies in the top ten. The sequenced sample was PBMCs. These receptors were obtained from a man aged 25 to 45 in good health and CMV-seropositive.

J is TRBJ1-2 and V is TRBV5-1, with 7 positions matching TRBD1. Trimming cost V 3 bases and J 8 bases; bases outside gene matches: 10. CDR3 length: 14 residues. CDR1 is SGHRS, CDR2 YFSETQ, per germline. Written as DNA, the CDR3 is TGCGCCAGCAGCTCTTACGACAGGGTGGAGGGCTACACCTTC. It codes for CASSSYDRVEGYTF.

The gene calls are TRBV27 and TRBJ1-1; D possibly corresponds to TRBD1 (5 bases). The CDR3 is made up of 14 amino acids. V lost 5 bases and J lost 5, with 15 bases in between. Germline V gene sequence: CDR1 MNHEY, CDR2 SMNVEV (reference sequence). The CDR3 reads CASSHRVRGTEAFF. The CDR3 DNA reads as TGTGCCAGCAGTCACAGAGTTCGGGGGACTGAAGCTTTCTTT.

DNA of the CDR3: TGTGCCAGCAGCTTAAGTGTGGGACAGGGACTGAACTATGGCTACACCTTC. It yields the protein CASSLSVGQGLNYGYTF. V gene TRBV11-1 combines with J gene TRBJ1-2, with TRBD1 identical over 9 bases. Germline V CDR1 and CDR2: SGHAT, FQDESV (reference sequence). This CDR3 contains 17 residues. Germline trimming cut 2 bases from V and 2 bases from J; bases unmatched to any gene: 9.

This rearrangement joins TRBV4-1 to TRBJ2-1, with TRBD2 matching 10 bases. This CDR3 has 17 amino acids. CDR1 MGHRA and CDR2 YSYEKL come from the germline V gene. V was clipped by 3 bases and J by 6 bases; unmatched bases: 11. CDR3 coding DNA: TGCGCCAGCAGCCAGAAATCCGGGACTAGCGAATTCAATGAGCAGTTCTTC. This gives the protein CASSQKSGTSEFNEQFF.

The chain carries TRBV4-1 and TRBJ2-7; TRBD2 might be the D (6 bases). The CDR3 runs 15 residues. The V end lost 2 bases, the J end lost 3 bases, and 14 bases lay between the germline ends. Germline CDR1 and CDR2: MGHRA and YSYEKL. The CDR3: CASSQWLALFYEQYF. The CDR3 coding sequence is TGCGCCAGCAGCCAATGGCTAGCGCTATTCTACGAGCAGTACTTC.

This clone was detected a few times. The V gene is TRBV7-2, the J gene TRBJ1-1, with D perhaps matching TRBD1 (5 bases). The germline CDR1 and CDR2 sequences are SGHTA and FQGNSA. V was trimmed by 2 bases and J by 5 bases, leaving 9 bases between them. The CDR3 runs to 13 residues. The CDR3 reads CASSLRGGTEAFF. CDR3 bases: TGTGCCAGCAGCTTAAGGGGTGGAACTGAAGCTTTCTTT.

The rearrangement uses TRBV10-3 and TRBJ2-7, with no clear D. This CDR3 is 12 amino acids long. CDR1 and CDR2 from the germline V gene are ENHRY and SYGVKD. Trimming stripped 4 bases from V and 2 bases from J, with 6 bases between. In DNA form, the CDR3 reads TGTGCCATCAGTGTCACAGCCTACGAGCAGTACTTC. Its protein product is CAISVTAYEQYF.

This chain links TRBV28 with TRBJ2-3, with 9 bases that match TRBD2. Germline V CDR1 and CDR2: MDHEN, SYDVKM. The junction had 4 bases not matched to a gene; V was cut back by 3 bases and J by 3 bases. The CDR3 is 15 residues long. CDR3 amino acids: CASSLPGLATDTQYF. DNA for the CDR3: TGTGCCAGCAGTTTGCCGGGACTAGCAACAGATACGCAGTATTTT.

This chain connects TRBV10-3 to TRBJ2-5, with 9 nucleotides matching TRBD1. CDR3 length: 13 amino acids. The V segment lost 6 bases and the J segment 5 bases; nucleotides outside the gene matches: 4. Germline CDR1 and CDR2: ENHRY and SYGVKD. CDR3 nucleotides: TGTGCCATCAGCGACAGGGGGGGGGAGACCCAGTACTTC. It translates to CAISDRGGETQYF.

This clone was seen a few times. The rearrangement uses TRBV2 and TRBJ1-5, with a weak D call TRBD1 (6 bases). Germline CDR1 SNHLY, CDR2 FYNNEI. The CDR3 runs 14 residues. Trimming stripped 6 bases from V and 2 bases from J, with 11 bases between. The CDR3: CASSRGMGNQPQHF. The DNA of the CDR3 is TGTGCCAGCAGCAGGGGCATGGGCAATCAGCCCCAGCATTTT.

The rearrangement uses TRBV6-6 and TRBJ2-3, with unresolved D. In germline, CDR1 is MNHNY, CDR2 SVGAGI (reference sequence). V was trimmed by 1 base and J by 1 base, leaving 6 bases between them. The CDR3 covers 14 residues. CDR3 protein: CASSYFSGTDTQYF. Written as DNA, the CDR3 is TGTGCCAGCAGTTACTTCTCAGGCACAGATACGCAGTATTTT.

The gene calls are TRBV5-6 and TRBJ2-5, with D possibly TRBD2 on 6 matching bases. This CDR3 contains 13 residues. V dropped 4 bases and J dropped 4 bases, with 11 bases sitting between them. Per germline, CDR1 SGHDT and CDR2 YYEEEE. CDR3: CASSLSGVETQYF. For the CDR3, the DNA is TGTGCCAGCAGCCTCTCGGGGGTAGAGACCCAGTACTTC.

This clone was observed a few times. The V call is TRBV4-2, the J call TRBJ1-4; 8 bases map to TRBD1. Trimming removed 4 bases from V and 6 bases from J; junction bases left unmatched: 10. CDR3 length: 16 residues. Germline assignment: CDR1 LGHNA and CDR2 YNFKEQ. The CDR3 DNA reads TGTGCCAGCAGCCGGACCGCAGGGGGCCGAGATGAAAAACTGTTTTTT. Amino acids: CASSRTAGGRDEKLFF.

This chain joins TRBV2 and TRBJ2-7; weak D call: TRBD2 (5 bases). V lost 6 bases and J lost 2, with 14 bases in between. Germline CDR1 and CDR2: SNHLY and FYNNEI. There are 14 residues in the CDR3. CDR3 protein: CASREPPGTYEQYF. Written as DNA, the CDR3 is TGTGCCAGCAGAGAGCCACCGGGGACCTACGAGCAGTACTTC.

V and J are TRBV2 and TRBJ2-1, with 8 bases fitting TRBD2. There are 18 residues in the CDR3. Germline CDR1 SNHLY, CDR2 FYNNEI. The V and J ends lost 2 bases and 15 bases, in that order; junction bases with no gene match: 24. In nucleotides, the CDR3 is TGTGCCAGCAGTGAATTGGTGAGTAGCGGGAAAGGCTACAATGAGGGGTTCTTC. It is translated as CASSELVSSGKGYNEGFF.

The chain has TRBV27 and TRBJ2-1, with TRBD1 as a possible D gene (6 bases). V lost 6 bases and J lost 2, with 20 bases in between. The CDR3 length is 17 residues. CDR1 is MNHEY and CDR2 is SMNVEV in the germline V gene (reference sequence). The CDR3 nucleotides are TGTGCCAGCAGACCTTCGGCATTTGGGGGCGCCTACAATGAGCAGTTCTTC. Translation gives CASRPSAFGGAYNEQFF.

The chain recombines TRBV5-6 with TRBJ1-1; no definite D call. V was trimmed by 4 bases and J by 6 bases, leaving 13 bases between them. The germline V gene has CDR1 SGHDT and CDR2 YYEEEE. The CDR3 totals 13 residues. This chain's CDR3 is CASSPFLTSEAFF. DNA of the CDR3: TGTGCCAGCAGCCCCTTCCTAACTTCTGAAGCTTTCTTT.

The rearrangement joins TRBV19 to TRBJ2-3, with 8 bases lining up with TRBD1. Germline V gene lookup returns CDR1 LNHDA and CDR2 SQIVND (reference sequence). This CDR3 spans 14 amino acids. The trim removed 9 bases at V and 2 bases at J, leaving 7 bases unmatched. CDR3 bases: TGTGCCAGCACCCAGACAGGGGCCACAGATACGCAGTATTTT. It encodes CASTQTGATDTQYF.

This rearrangement joins TRBV2 to TRBJ2-5; the match to TRBD2 covers 15 bases. Matching the DNA end better, TRBJ2-7 makes the J call doubtful. CDR1 is SNHLY, CDR2 FYNNEI, per germline. The CDR3 loop spans 15 amino acids. This chain's CDR3 is CASTPTGLAGGEQYF. The DNA for the CDR3 is TGTGCCAGCACCCCTACGGGACTAGCGGGAGGCGAGCAGTACTTC.

This chain links TRBV5-1 with TRBJ2-3; 11 nucleotides agree with TRBD2. The germline V gene has CDR1 SGHRS and CDR2 YFSETQ. The CDR3 totals 16 residues. After removal of 0 bases from V and 5 bases from J, the junction contained 5 bases not matched to a gene. The CDR3 DNA sequence: TGCGCCAGCAGCTTGGGTAGCGGGAGGGAACAAGATACGCAGTATTTT. Amino acid sequence: CASSLGSGREQDTQYF.

This clone was detected only once. This chain joins TRBV18 and TRBJ1-1; the match to TRBD1 covers 12 bases. Germline CDR1 reads KGHSH; CDR2 reads LQKENI. The trim removed 2 bases at V and 7 bases at J, leaving 11 bases unmatched. There are 17 residues in the CDR3. The CDR3 protein is CASSPRRGQGALGEAFF. The CDR3 DNA sequence: TGTGCCAGCTCACCAAGACGGGGACAGGGGGCGCTTGGTGAAGCTTTCTTT. Supplemented by reference TRBV18 and TRBJ1-1, the full variable domain reads NAGVMQNPRHLVRRRGQEARLRCSPMKGHSHVYWYRQLPEEGLKFMVYLQKENIIDESGMPKERFSAEFPKEGPSILRIQQVVRGDSAAYFCASSPRRGQGALGEAFFGQGTRLTVV.

This sequence joins TRBV14 and TRBJ2-1, with TRBD2 as a possible D gene (6 bases). The CDR3 length is 16 residues. V was pared by 5 bases and J by 4 bases, with 18 bases between. Germline V gene data show CDR1 as SGHDN and CDR2 as FVKESK. The CDR3 region is CASSGLGGMFYNEQFF. The CDR3 DNA follows: TGTGCCAGCAGCGGACTGGGCGGGATGTTTTACAATGAGCAGTTCTTC.

The V gene is TRBV12-5, the J gene TRBJ2-1, with 13 bases lining up with TRBD2. Unmatched junction bases numbered 3, after V lost 5 bases and J lost 5 bases. The CDR3 has 15 amino acids. Germline CDR1 is LGHNT and CDR2 is FRNRAP. The CDR3 loop reads CASGLGLAGNNEQFF. In DNA form, the CDR3 reads TGTGCTAGTGGTCTGGGACTAGCGGGAAACAATGAGCAGTTCTTC.